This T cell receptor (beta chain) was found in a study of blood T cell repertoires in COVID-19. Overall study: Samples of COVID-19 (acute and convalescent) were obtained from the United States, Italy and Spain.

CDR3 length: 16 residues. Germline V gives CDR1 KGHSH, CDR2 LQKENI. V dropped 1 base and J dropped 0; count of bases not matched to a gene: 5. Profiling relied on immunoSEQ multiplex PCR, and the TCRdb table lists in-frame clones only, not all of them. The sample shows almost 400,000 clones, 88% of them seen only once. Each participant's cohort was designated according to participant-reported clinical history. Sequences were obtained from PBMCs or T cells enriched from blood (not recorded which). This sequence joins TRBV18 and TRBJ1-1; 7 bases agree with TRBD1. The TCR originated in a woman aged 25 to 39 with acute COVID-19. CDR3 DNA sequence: TGTGCCAGCTCACCACGTTATACAGGGGTGAACACTGAAGCTTTCTTT. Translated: CASSPRYTGVNTEAFF.